The 8 T cell receptor beta chains listed next were all sequenced from one sample in a study of CD8 T cells in ankylosing spondylitis. Using its own MiXCR run on the 5' RACE reads, TCRdb lists one record per CDR3 protein. The table lists under 250,000 distinct CDR3 sequences, 30% to 35% of them singletons, with approximately 4.6% in the top ten. Sequencing was carried out using blood, either unsorted or a sorted T cell fraction (not recorded which). Receptors were obtained from a male donor with ankylosing spondylitis or in good health (not recorded which).

This chain links TRBV20-1 with TRBJ1-4; D might be TRBD1 (5 bases). This CDR3 has 14 amino acids. CDR1 is DFQATT and CDR2 is SNEGSKA in the germline V gene (reference sequence). V shed 0 bases and J shed 8 bases, with 13 bases lying between them. The CDR3 DNA sequence: TGCAGTGCTAGAGATGACCAGGGCAGAGAAAAACTGTTTTTT. Protein sequence: CSARDDQGREKLFF.

This clonotype was seen a handful of times. The chain recombines TRBV29-1 with TRBJ2-1; D is perhaps TRBD2 (5 bases). Germline V gives CDR1 SQVTM, CDR2 ANQGSEA. The V end lost 0 bases, the J end lost 3 bases, and 15 bases lay between the germline ends. This CDR3 contains 16 residues. CDR3 nucleotides: TGCAGCGTTGAAGAAACCGGACTTGCCAGCTACAATGAGCAGTTCTTC. This gives the protein CSVEETGLASYNEQFF.

This clonotype came up a few times. This sequence joins TRBV4-2 and TRBJ2-1; D gene uncertain. CDR1 and CDR2 from the germline V gene are LGHNA and YNFKEQ. Deletions cut 0 bases from V and 1 base from J, with 16 bases between. The CDR3 length is 18 residues. This CDR3 is CASSQDLVQPASYNEQFF. In DNA, the CDR3 is TGTGCCAGCAGCCAAGATTTAGTCCAGCCGGCTTCCTACAATGAGCAGTTCTTC.

This clonotype occurred once. CDR3 amino acids: CASSFDLADGANYGYTF. The CDR3 bases are TGTGCCAGCAGTTTTGATCTGGCGGACGGGGCTAACTATGGCTACACCTTC. The chain recombines TRBV12-3 or TRBV12-4 with TRBJ1-2; D is uncertain. The CDR3 covers 17 residues. V lost 3 bases, J lost 0 bases, and 17 bases lay in between.

This rearrangement joins TRBV6-1 to TRBJ1-3; the D gene is possibly TRBD1 (6 bases). The CDR3 contains 13 residues. V was trimmed by 8 bases and J by 4 bases, leaving 12 bases between them. Germline V CDR1 and CDR2: MNHNS, SASEGT. For the CDR3, the DNA is TGTGCCAGCGGGGGCGCGGGAGGAAACACCATATATTTT. Translated: CASGGAGGNTIYF.

This clonotype was observed a handful of times. V and J are TRBV6-5 and TRBJ1-4; D is perhaps TRBD1 (5 bases). CDR3 length: 11 amino acids. CDR1 and CDR2 from the germline V gene are MNHEY and SVGAGI. The V and J ends lost 2 bases and 11 bases respectively, with 6 bases between them. CDR3 coding DNA: TGTGCCAGCAGTTACGGGGGGAAACTGTTTTTT. This translates into CASSYGGKLFF.

In its sample, this clonotype was seen a few times. This sequence joins TRBV7-2 and TRBJ2-1; D unresolved. The CDR3 runs 13 residues. V was cut by 4 bases and J by 9 bases, with 13 bases left in between. Germline V CDR1 and CDR2: SGHTA, FQGNSA. The CDR3 DNA follows: TGTGCCAGCAGCTCCCCAGCCCTCGGTGAGCAGTTCTTC. It codes for CASSSPALGEQFF.

This clonotype was seen only a few times. The rearrangement joins TRBV10-3 to TRBJ2-7; perhaps TRBD1 as D (6 bases). This CDR3 comprises 14 residues. Trimming removed 6 bases at V and 0 bases at J, with 12 bases between. The germline V gene has CDR1 ENHRY and CDR2 SYGVKD. CDR3 bases: TGTGCCATCAGCCAAGACAGGAACTCCTACGAGCAGTACTTC. Translation: CAISQDRNSYEQYF.